These 2 T cell receptor beta chains share one sample of origin, sequenced in a study of early T cells in non-severe SARS-CoV-2 infection. MiXCR was run by TCRdb on the 5' RACE reads, yielding one entry per CDR3 protein. The repertoire has over 45,000 distinct CDR3 sequences, over 9.5% of them found once; the top ten carry 6.5%. Sequencing was carried out using whole blood. The receptors stem from an adult who was a healthcare worker with PCR-confirmed SARS-CoV-2 infection or an uninfected control (not recorded which).

This clonotype was picked up many times. This rearrangement joins TRBV5-6 to TRBJ1-2, with a weak D call TRBD1 (6 bases). The V gene's germline CDR1 is SGHDT and CDR2 YYEEEE. V lost 1 base, J lost 4 bases, and 17 bases lay in between. This CDR3 has 16 amino acids. Written as DNA, the CDR3 is TGTGCCAGCAGCTTGTGGACCGGGACACCGAGCTATGGCTACACCTTC. Its translation: CASSLWTGTPSYGYTF. The complete variable domain, with remaining parts taken from reference TRBV5-6 and TRBJ1-2, reads DAGVTQSPTHLIKTRGQQVTLRCSPKSGHDTVSWYQQALGQGPQFIFQYYEEEERQRGNFPDRFSGHQFPNYSSELNVNALLLGDSALYLCASSLWTGTPSYGYTFGSGTRLTVV.

This chain links TRBV3-1 with TRBJ2-3; D perhaps matches TRBD1 (5 bases). V lost 1 base, J lost 9 bases, and 14 bases lay in between. This CDR3 comprises 14 residues. Per the germline V gene, CDR1 is LGHDT and CDR2 is YNNKEL (reference sequence). CDR3 in amino acids: CASSQGDSRPTQYF. The DNA of the CDR3 is TGTGCCAGCAGCCAAGGTGACAGTCGGCCGACGCAGTATTTT.